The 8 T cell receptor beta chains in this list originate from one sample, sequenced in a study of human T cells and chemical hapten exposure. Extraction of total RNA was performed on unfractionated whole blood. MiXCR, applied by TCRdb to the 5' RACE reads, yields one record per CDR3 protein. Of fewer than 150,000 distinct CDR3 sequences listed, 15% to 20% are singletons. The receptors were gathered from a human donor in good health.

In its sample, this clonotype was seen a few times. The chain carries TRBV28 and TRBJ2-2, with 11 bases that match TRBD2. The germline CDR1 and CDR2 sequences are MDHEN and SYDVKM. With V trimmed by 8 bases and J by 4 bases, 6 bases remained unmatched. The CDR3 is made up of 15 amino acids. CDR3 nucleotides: TGTGCCAGCCTAACTAGCGGGAGCGGCACCGGGGAGCTGTTTTTT. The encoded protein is CASLTSGSGTGELFF.

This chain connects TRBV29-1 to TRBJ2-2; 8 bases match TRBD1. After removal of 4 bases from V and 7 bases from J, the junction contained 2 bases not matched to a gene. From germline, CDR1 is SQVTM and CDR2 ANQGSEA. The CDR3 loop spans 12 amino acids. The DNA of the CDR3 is TGCAGCGTTGTGACAGGGGTCGGGGAGCTGTTTTTT. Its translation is CSVVTGVGELFF.

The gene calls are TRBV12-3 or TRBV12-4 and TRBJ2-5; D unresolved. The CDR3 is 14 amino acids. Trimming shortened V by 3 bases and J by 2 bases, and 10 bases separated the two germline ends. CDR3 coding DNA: TGTGCCAGCAGTTTGAGCGCTCGGCAAGAGACCCAGTACTTC. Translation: CASSLSARQETQYF.

Here the CDR3 reads CASSESTGGYGYTF. For the CDR3, the DNA is TGTGCCAGCTCCGAGAGTACGGGAGGCTATGGCTACACCTTC. This sequence joins TRBV27 and TRBJ1-2; D uncertain. The CDR3 is 14 residues long. Looked up from germline, CDR1 is MNHEY and CDR2 is SMNVEV (reference sequence). Trimming removed 8 bases from V and 4 bases from J, with 17 bases in between.

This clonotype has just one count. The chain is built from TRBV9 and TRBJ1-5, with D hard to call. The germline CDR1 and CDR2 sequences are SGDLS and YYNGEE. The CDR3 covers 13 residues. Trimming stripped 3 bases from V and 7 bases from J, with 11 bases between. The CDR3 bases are TGTGCCAGCAGCGAAAACTTCAACCAGCCCCAGCATTTT. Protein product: CASSENFNQPQHF.

The CDR3 DNA reads TGTGCCAGCAGCTTAGATCGACTAGCGGGAGGGTACGAGCAGTACTTC. Translated, it gives CASSLDRLAGGYEQYF. J is TRBJ2-7 and V is TRBV5-4, with TRBD2 identical over 14 bases. V shed 2 bases, J shed 4 bases, and the junction held 5 bases outside the gene matches. CDR3 length: 16 residues. Germline CDR1 and CDR2: SGHNT and YYREEE (reference sequence).

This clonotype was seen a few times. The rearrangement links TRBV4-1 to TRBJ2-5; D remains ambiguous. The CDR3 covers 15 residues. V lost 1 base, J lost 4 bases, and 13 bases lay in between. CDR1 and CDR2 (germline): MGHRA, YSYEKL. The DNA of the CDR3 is TGCGCCAGCAGCCAAGTCCAAGGCACCCTAGAGACCCAGTACTTC. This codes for CASSQVQGTLETQYF.

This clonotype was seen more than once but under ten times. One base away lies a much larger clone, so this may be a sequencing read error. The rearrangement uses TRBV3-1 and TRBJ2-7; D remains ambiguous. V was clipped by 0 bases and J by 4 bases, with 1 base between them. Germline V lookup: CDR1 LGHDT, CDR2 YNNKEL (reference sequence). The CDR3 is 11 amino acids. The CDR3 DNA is TGTGCCAGCAGCCAAGAGTACGAGCAGTACTTC. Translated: CASSQEYEQYF.